The 13 T cell receptor beta chains in this list originate from one sample, sequenced in a study of T cell responses to AZD1222 COVID-19 vaccine. This table comes from immunoSEQ multiplex PCR, and its TCRdb copy is limited to in-frame clones, with some not included. The sample yields roughly 160,000 clones, over 75% seen once. This specimen was peripheral blood, taken on day 0 of AZD1222 vaccination. These receptors were obtained from an adult in good health.

The V and J genes are TRBV7-9 and TRBJ1-1; tentatively, D is TRBD1 (6 bases). Germline CDR1 SEHNR, CDR2 FQNEAQ (reference sequence). Trimming removed 5 bases from V and 2 bases from J, with 12 bases in between. The CDR3 has 14 residues. Written as DNA, the CDR3 is TGTGCCAGCAGCCCTGGACAGTATAACACTGAAGCTTTCTTT. Protein: CASSPGQYNTEAFF.

The genes are TRBV5-5 and TRBJ2-6, with 12 bases that match TRBD1. Trimming removed 1 base from V and 1 base from J; junction bases left unmatched: 6. Looked up from germline, CDR1 is SGHKS and CDR2 is YYEKEE (reference sequence). The CDR3 loop spans 19 amino acids. The CDR3: CASSLRPGQGASGANVLTF. The CDR3 DNA sequence: TGTGCCAGCAGCTTGCGCCCGGGACAGGGGGCATCTGGGGCCAACGTCCTGACTTTC.

The V call is TRBV6-2 or TRBV6-3, the J call TRBJ2-7; D unresolved. Per the germline V gene, CDR1 is MNHEY and CDR2 is SVGEGT. The CDR3 runs 12 residues. The germline V and J ends were trimmed by 2 bases and 4 bases, with 6 bases remaining between them. The CDR3 region has the DNA TGTGCCAGCAGTTACCAATCGTACGAGCAGTACTTC. It specifies CASSYQSYEQYF.

V usage is TRBV5-6 and J usage is TRBJ2-1, with 8 bases identical to TRBD1. CDR1 and CDR2 (germline): SGHDT, YYEEEE. This CDR3 is 16 amino acids long. The junction had 16 bases not matched to a gene; V was cut back by 1 base and J by 13 bases. CDR3 bases: TGTGCCAGCAGCTTGATTGAGCAGGGGGCGGCCGGTATACAGTTCTTC. It yields the protein CASSLIEQGAAGIQFF.

The gene calls are TRBV27 and TRBJ1-2, with D maybe TRBD1 (6 bases). The CDR3 is 16 amino acids. The germline V gene has CDR1 MNHEY and CDR2 SMNVEV (reference sequence). V lost 0 bases, J lost 3 bases, and 14 bases lay in between. CDR3 in DNA: TGTGCCAGCAGTTTATCCCCGCGAGGGGGAGACTATGGCTACACCTTC. Translation: CASSLSPRGGDYGYTF.

The chain joins TRBV4-1 to TRBJ2-2; perhaps TRBD1 as D (6 bases). The germline CDR1 and CDR2 sequences are MGHRA and YSYEKL. The CDR3 totals 17 residues. V was shortened by 2 bases and J by 1 base, with 14 bases between the two germline ends. CDR3 coding DNA: TGCGCCAGCAGCCAATATGGACGAGGGGGGAACACCGGGGAGCTGTTTTTT. Encoded protein: CASSQYGRGGNTGELFF.

V is TRBV6-5 and J is TRBJ1-2; D remains unclear. The CDR3 is 14 amino acids. V lost 5 bases and J 4 bases, leaving 14 bases between the germline ends. Germline loops: CDR1 MNHEY, CDR2 SVGAGI. This CDR3 reads CASSLSTRGYGYTF. The CDR3 nucleotides are TGTGCCAGCAGTCTATCGACCCGGGGCTATGGCTACACCTTC.

The CDR3 sequence is CASSSLQGAETQYF. The CDR3 DNA reads TGTGCCAGCAGTTCTCTCCAGGGGGCCGAGACCCAGTACTTC. The gene calls are TRBV27 and TRBJ2-5; 8 nucleotides match TRBD1. The CDR3 sequence is 14 residues long. Germline V lookup: CDR1 MNHEY, CDR2 SMNVEV (reference sequence). After removal of 4 bases from V and 5 bases from J, the junction contained 6 bases not matched to a gene.

The gene calls are TRBV7-3 and TRBJ2-1; TRBD2 agrees at 13 bases. This CDR3 region has 15 residues. CDR1 SGHTA and CDR2 FQGTGA come from the germline V gene. V shed 5 bases and J 9 bases; nucleotides not matched to a gene: 7. CDR3 in DNA: TGTGCCAGCAGCATGGGGACTAGCGGGGTTGGTGAGCAGTTCTTC. It is translated as CASSMGTSGVGEQFF.

The V call is TRBV3-1 (or the pseudogene TRBV3-2), the J call TRBJ2-4, with D perhaps being TRBD1 or TRBD2 (5 bases each). From germline, CDR1 is LGHDT and CDR2 YNNKEL (reference sequence). The CDR3 is 15 residues long. V lost 4 bases and J 3 bases, leaving 13 bases between the germline ends. For the CDR3, the DNA is TGTGCCAGCAGCCCATACCGGGACGACAAAAACATTCAGTACTTC. This sequence encodes CASSPYRDDKNIQYF.

This clone was counted a single time. The V gene is TRBV7-9, the J gene TRBJ1-4, with a possible D match to TRBD1 (5 bases). The CDR3 runs to 16 residues. Germline assignment: CDR1 SEHNR and CDR2 FQNEAQ (reference sequence). The ends were cut back, 7 bases at V and 5 bases at J, with 20 bases in the middle. Here the CDR3 DNA reads TGTGCCAGCACCAGCTTAATAGGGGAGCCCAATGAAAAACTGTTTTTT. It codes for CASTSLIGEPNEKLFF. The full variable domain, with the rest looked up from reference TRBV7-9 and TRBJ1-4, is DTGVSQNPRHKITKRGQNVTFRCDPISEHNRLYWYRQTLGQGPEFLTYFQNEAQLEKSRLLSDRFSAERPKGSFSTLEIQRTEQGDSAMYLCASTSLIGEPNEKLFFGSGTQLSVL.

This clone was seen a single time. V gene TRBV15 combines with J gene TRBJ1-5; D gene unclear. CDR3 size: 15 residues. Germline CDR1 is LNHNV and CDR2 is YYDKDF (reference sequence). V was shortened by 1 base and J by 6 bases, with 13 bases between the two germline ends. The CDR3 sequence is CATSRGNFPGQPQHF. CDR3 bases: TGTGCCACCAGCAGAGGGAACTTTCCAGGTCAGCCCCAGCATTTT.

The chain recombines TRBV29-1 with TRBJ1-2; 7 bases align to TRBD1. Germline-derived CDR1 and CDR2 are SQVTM and ANQGSEA. The V gene end was trimmed by 6 bases and the J gene end by 4 bases; junction bases not matched to a gene: 11. The CDR3 runs 14 residues. CDR3 coding DNA: TGCAGCGTCGGGATGCTGTACAGGGGCTATGGCTACACCTTC. Protein product: CSVGMLYRGYGYTF.